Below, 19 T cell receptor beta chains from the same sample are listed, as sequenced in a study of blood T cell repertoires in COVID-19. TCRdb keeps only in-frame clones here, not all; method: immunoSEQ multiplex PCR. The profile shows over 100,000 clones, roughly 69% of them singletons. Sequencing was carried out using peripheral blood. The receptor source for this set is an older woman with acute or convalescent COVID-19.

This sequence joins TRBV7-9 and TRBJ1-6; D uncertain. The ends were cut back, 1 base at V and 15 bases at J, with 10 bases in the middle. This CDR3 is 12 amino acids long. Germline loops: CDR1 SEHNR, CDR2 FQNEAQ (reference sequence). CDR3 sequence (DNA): TGTGCCAGCAGCTTAGACCGAGGGATCCTCCACTTT. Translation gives CASSLDRGILHF.

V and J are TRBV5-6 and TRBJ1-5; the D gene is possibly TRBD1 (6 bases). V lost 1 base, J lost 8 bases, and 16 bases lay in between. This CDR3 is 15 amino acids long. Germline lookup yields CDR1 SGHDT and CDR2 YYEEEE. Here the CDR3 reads CASSLRPGAGEPQHF. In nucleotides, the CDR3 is TGTGCCAGCAGCTTGAGGCCAGGGGCCGGAGAGCCCCAGCATTTT. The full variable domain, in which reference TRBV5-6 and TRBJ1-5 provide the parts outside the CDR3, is DAGVTQSPTHLIKTRGQQVTLRCSPKSGHDTVSWYQQALGQGPQFIFQYYEEEERQRGNFPDRFSGHQFPNYSSELNVNALLLGDSALYLCASSLRPGAGEPQHFGDGTRLSIL.

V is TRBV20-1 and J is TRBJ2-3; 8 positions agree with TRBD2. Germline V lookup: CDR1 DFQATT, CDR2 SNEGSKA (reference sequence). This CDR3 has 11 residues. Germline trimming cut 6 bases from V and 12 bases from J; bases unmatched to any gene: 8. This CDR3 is CSARTSLAQYF. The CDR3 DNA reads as TGCAGTGCACGGACTAGCCTGGCCCAGTATTTT.

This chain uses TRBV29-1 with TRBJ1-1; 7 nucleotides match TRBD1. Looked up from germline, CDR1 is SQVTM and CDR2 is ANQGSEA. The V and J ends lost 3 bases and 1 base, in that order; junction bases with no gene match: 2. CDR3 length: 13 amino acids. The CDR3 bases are TGCAGCGTTGACAGGACAGGGAACACTGAAGCTTTCTTT. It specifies CSVDRTGNTEAFF.

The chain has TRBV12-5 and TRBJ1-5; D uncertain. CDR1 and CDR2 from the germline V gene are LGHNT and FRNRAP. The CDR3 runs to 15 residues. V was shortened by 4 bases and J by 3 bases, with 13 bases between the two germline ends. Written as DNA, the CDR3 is TGTGCTAGTGGTTCGGGGTTGGGAGACAATCAGCCCCAGCATTTT. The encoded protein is CASGSGLGDNQPQHF.

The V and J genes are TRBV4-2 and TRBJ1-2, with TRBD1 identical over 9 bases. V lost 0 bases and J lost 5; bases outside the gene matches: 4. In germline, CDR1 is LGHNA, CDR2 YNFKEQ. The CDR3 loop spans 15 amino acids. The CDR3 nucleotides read TGTGCCAGCAGCCAAGATGTGACAGGGGGGTATGGCTACACCTTC. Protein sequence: CASSQDVTGGYGYTF.

The CDR3 DNA sequence: TGTGCCAGCAGCTACGGACAGGGGCGTTATGGCTACACCTTC. Translating it yields CASSYGQGRYGYTF. The chain is built from TRBV7-9 and TRBJ1-2; TRBD1 matches 9 bases. The CDR3 is 14 residues long. Germline CDR1 is SEHNR and CDR2 is FQNEAQ (reference sequence). V shed 4 bases, J shed 5 bases, and the junction held 5 bases outside the gene matches.

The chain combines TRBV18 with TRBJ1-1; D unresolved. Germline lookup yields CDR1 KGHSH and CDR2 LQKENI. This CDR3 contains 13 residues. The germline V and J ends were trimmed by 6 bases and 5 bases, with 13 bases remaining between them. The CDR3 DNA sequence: TGTGCCAGCTCCCGAGACCGGAGGACTGAAGCTTTCTTT. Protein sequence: CASSRDRRTEAFF.

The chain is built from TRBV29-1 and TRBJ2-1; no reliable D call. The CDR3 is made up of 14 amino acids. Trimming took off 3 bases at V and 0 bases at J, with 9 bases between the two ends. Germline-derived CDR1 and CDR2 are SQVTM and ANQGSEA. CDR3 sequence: CSVDAQFSYNEQFF. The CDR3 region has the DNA TGCAGCGTTGACGCGCAATTCTCCTACAATGAGCAGTTCTTC.

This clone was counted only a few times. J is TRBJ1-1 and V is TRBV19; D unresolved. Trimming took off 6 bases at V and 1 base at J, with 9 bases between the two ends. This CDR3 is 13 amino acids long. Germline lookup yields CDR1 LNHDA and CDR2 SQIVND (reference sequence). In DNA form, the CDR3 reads TGTGCCAGTAGCGTGCAGGAGAACACTGAAGCTTTCTTT. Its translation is CASSVQENTEAFF.

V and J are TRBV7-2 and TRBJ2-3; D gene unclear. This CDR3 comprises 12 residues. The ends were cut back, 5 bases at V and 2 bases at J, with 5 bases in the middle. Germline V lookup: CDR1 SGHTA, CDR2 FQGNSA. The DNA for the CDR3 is TGTGCCAGCAGCCCTTACACAGATACGCAGTATTTT. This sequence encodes CASSPYTDTQYF.

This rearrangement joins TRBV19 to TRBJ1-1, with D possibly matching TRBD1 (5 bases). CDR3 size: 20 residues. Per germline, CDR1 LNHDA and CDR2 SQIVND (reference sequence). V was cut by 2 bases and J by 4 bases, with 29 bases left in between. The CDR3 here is CASSIYLLSILTVQTTEAFF. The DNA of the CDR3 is TGTGCCAGTAGTATATACTTATTGAGTATATTGACAGTACAAACCACTGAAGCTTTCTTT.

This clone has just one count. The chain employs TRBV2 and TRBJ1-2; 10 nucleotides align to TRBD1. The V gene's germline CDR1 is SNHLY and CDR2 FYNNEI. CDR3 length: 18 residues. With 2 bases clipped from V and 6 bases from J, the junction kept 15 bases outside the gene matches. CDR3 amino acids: CASSELKNLGQGGNGYTF. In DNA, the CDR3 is TGTGCCAGCAGTGAACTGAAGAACCTCGGACAGGGGGGAAATGGCTACACCTTC.

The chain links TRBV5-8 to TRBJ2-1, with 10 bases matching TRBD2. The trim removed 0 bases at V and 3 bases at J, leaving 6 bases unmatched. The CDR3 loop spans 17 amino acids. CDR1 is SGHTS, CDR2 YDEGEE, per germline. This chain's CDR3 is CASSLAAIAGGYNEQFF. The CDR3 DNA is TGTGCCAGCAGCTTGGCCGCGATAGCGGGAGGCTACAATGAGCAGTTCTTC. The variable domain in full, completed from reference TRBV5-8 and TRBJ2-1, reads EAGVTQSPTHLIKTRGQQATLRCSPISGHTSVYWYQQALGLGLQFLLWYDEGEERNRGNFPPRFSGRQFPNYSSELNVNALELEDSALYLCASSLAAIAGGYNEQFFGPGTRLTVL.

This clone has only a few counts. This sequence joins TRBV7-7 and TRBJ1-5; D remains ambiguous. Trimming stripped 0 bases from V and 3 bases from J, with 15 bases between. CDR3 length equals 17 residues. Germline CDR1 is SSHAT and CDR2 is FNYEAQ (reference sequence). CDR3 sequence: CASSLALTRGTNQPQHF. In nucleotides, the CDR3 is TGTGCCAGCAGCTTAGCTCTCACCCGGGGTACCAATCAGCCCCAGCATTTT.

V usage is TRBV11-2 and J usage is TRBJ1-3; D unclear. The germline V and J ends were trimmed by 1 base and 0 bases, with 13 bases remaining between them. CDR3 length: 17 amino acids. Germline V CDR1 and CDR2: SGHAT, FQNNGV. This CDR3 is CASSLVGSFRSGNTIYF. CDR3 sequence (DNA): TGTGCCAGCAGCTTAGTTGGGAGTTTTCGCTCTGGAAACACCATATATTTT. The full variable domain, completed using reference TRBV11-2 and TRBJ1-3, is EAGVAQSPRYKIIEKRQSVAFWCNPISGHATLYWYQQILGQGPKLLIQFQNNGVVDDSQLPKDRFSAERLKGVDSTLKIQPAKLEDSAVYLCASSLVGSFRSGNTIYFGEGSWLTVV.

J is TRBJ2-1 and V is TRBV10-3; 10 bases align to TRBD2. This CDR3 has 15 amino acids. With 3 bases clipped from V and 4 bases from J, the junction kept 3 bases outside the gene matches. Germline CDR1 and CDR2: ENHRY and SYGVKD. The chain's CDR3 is CAISDPAGGYNEQFF. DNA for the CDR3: TGTGCCATCAGTGATCCAGCGGGAGGGTACAATGAGCAGTTCTTC.

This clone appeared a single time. CDR3 in DNA: TGTGCCAGCAGTTTCGGTCAGGGTGACACTGAAGCTTTCTTT. Protein sequence: CASSFGQGDTEAFF. This rearrangement joins TRBV28 to TRBJ1-1; TRBD1 might be the D (5 bases). This CDR3 is built from 14 residues. V dropped 3 bases and J dropped 3 bases, with 11 bases sitting between them. Germline CDR1 is MDHEN and CDR2 is SYDVKM.

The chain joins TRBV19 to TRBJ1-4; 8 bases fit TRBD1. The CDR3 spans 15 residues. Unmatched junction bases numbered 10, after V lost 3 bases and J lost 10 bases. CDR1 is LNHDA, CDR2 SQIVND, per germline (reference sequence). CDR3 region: CASSIIGQGQGKLFF. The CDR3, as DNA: TGTGCCAGTAGTATTATCGGACAGGGCCAAGGAAAACTGTTTTTT. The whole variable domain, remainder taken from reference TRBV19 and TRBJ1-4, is DGGITQSPKYLFRKEGQNVTLSCEQNLNHDAMYWYRQDPGQGLRLIYYSQIVNDFQKGDIAEGYSVSREKKESFPLTVTSAQKNPTAFYLCASSIIGQGQGKLFFGSGTQLSVL.